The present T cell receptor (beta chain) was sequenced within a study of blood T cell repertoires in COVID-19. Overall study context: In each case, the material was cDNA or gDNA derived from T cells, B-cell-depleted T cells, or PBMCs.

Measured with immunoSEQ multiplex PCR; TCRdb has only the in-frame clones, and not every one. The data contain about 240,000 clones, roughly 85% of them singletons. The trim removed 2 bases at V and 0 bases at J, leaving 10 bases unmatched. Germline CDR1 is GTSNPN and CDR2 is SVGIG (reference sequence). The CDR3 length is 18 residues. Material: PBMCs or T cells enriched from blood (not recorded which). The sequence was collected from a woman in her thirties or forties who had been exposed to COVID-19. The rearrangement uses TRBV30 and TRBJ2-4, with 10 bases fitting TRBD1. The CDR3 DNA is TGTGCCTGGAGTCCCTCCCCGGGACAGGGGTTAGCCAAAAACATTCAGTACTTC. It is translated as CAWSPSPGQGLAKNIQYF.